Detailed here is one T cell receptor beta chain. Antigen specificity is unknown. Using immunoSEQ multiplex PCR, the repertoire was profiled, and TCRdb retains in-frame clones only, with some absent. Among 30,000 to 35,000 clones, approximately 89% were seen once, and the ten largest hold roughly 2%. As to time point: week 47, end of study. Vaccinated patients received 300 ug of mutant IDH1 20-mer peptide per dose, with topical imiquimod. This sample is drawn from a study of a mutant IDH1 vaccine in newly diagnosed glioma. The overall study: Following radiotherapy alone, or alongside temozolomide cycles, vaccination was started after an interval of 4-6 weeks. Treated patients showed a male proportion of approximately 62%, a female proportion of about 40%, and a mean age of approximately 40 years.

Study-wide results and caveats: Researchers report vaccine-induced immune responses in less than 95% of patients. Seemingly, top peripheral T cell clonotype changes bore no relation to pseudoprogression.

The receptor's source is a man between 35 and 55 years old with glioma. Sequencing was performed on PBMCs, taken from a glioma patient whose treatment included an IDH1 peptide vaccine.

In DNA form, the CDR3 reads TGTGCCAGCAGCCAAGGACAGGGCATCGTTGGAAACACCATATATTTT. This codes for CASSQGQGIVGNTIYF. The chain carries TRBV5-6 and TRBJ1-3; TRBD1 aligns across 8 bases. In germline, CDR1 is SGHDT, CDR2 YYEEEE. The CDR3 is made up of 16 amino acids. The ends lost 4 bases at V and 3 bases at J; junction bases unmatched: 9. The complete variable domain, with remaining parts taken from reference TRBV5-6 and TRBJ1-3, reads DAGVTQSPTHLIKTRGQQVTLRCSPKSGHDTVSWYQQALGQGPQFIFQYYEEEERQRGNFPDRFSGHQFPNYSSELNVNALLLGDSALYLCASSQGQGIVGNTIYFGEGSWLTVV.